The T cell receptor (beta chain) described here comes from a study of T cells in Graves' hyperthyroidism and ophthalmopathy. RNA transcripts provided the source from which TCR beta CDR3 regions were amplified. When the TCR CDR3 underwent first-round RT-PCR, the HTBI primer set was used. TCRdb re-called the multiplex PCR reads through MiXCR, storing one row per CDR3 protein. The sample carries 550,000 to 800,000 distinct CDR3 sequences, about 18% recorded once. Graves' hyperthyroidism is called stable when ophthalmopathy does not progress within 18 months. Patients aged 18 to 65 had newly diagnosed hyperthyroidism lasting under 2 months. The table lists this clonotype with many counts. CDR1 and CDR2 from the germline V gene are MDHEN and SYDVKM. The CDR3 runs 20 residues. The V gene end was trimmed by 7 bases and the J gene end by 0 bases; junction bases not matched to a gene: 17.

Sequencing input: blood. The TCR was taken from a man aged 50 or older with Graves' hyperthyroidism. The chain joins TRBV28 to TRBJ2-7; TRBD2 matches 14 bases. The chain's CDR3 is CASKNLGTSGSVSSSYEQYF. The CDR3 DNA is TGTGCCAGCAAAAACCTCGGGACTAGCGGGAGCGTTTCAAGCTCCTACGAGCAGTACTTC.